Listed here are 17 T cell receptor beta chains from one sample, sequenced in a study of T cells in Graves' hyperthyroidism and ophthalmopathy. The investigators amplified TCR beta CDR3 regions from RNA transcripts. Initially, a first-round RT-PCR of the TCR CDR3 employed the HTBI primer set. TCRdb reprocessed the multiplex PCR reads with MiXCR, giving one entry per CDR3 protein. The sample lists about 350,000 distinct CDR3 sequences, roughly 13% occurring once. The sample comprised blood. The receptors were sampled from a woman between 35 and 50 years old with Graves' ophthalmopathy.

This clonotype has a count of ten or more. CDR3 nucleotide sequence: TGTGCCAGCAGCTCTTCCGACAGGGAGGCCGAGCAGTACTTC. It translates to CASSSSDREAEQYF. This chain joins TRBV11-2 and TRBJ2-7; D possibly corresponds to TRBD1 (7 bases). V dropped 4 bases and J dropped 6 bases, with 16 bases sitting between them. Germline V gene sequence: CDR1 SGHAT, CDR2 FQNNGV. The length of the CDR3 is 14 residues.

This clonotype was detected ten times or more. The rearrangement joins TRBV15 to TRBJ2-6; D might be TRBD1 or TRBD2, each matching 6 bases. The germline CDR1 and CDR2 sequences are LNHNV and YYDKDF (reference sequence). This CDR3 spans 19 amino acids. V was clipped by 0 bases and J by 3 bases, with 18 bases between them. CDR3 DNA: TGTGCCACCAGCAGAGATCATTCGGGGGCAGGAAGTGGGGCCAACGTCCTGACTTTC. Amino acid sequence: CATSRDHSGAGSGANVLTF.

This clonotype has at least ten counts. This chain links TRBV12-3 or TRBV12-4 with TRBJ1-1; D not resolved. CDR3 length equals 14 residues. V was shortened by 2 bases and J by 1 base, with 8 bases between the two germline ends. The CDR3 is CASSLREANTEAFF. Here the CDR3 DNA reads TGTGCCAGCAGTTTAAGAGAGGCGAACACTGAAGCTTTCTTT.

CDR3: CASSQVMEPETLAKNIQYF. The CDR3 DNA sequence: TGCGCCAGCAGCCAAGTAATGGAGCCAGAAACCCTAGCCAAAAACATTCAGTACTTC. The chain carries TRBV4-1 and TRBJ2-4; D is unclear. Germline V gene data show CDR1 as MGHRA and CDR2 as YSYEKL. V gave up 1 base and J gave up 0 bases, with 19 bases separating them. The CDR3 totals 19 residues.

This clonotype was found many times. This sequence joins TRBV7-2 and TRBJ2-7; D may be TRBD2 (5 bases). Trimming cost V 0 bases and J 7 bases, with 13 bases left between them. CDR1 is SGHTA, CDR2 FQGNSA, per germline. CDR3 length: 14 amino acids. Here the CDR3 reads CASSLARTSFEQYF. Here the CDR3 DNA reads TGTGCCAGCAGCTTAGCGCGCACTAGTTTTGAGCAGTACTTC.

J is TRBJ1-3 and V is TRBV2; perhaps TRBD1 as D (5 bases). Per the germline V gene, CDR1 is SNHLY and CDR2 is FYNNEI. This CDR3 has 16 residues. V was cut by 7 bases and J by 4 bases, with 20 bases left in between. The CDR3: CASNSGGTLGGNTIYF. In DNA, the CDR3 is TGTGCCAGCAACTCAGGAGGGACGCTGGGCGGAAACACCATATATTTT.

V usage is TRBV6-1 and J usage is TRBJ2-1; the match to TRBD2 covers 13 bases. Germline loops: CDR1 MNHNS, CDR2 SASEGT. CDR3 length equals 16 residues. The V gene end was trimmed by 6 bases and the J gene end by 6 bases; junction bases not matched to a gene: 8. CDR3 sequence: CASSPIGLAGANEQFF. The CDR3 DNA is TGTGCCAGCAGCCCTATAGGACTAGCGGGAGCCAATGAGCAGTTCTTC.

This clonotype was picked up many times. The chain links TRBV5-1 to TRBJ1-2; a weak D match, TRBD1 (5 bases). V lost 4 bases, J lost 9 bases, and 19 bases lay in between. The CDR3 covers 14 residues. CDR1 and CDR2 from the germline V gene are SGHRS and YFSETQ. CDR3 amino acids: CASSIMSGTRSYTF. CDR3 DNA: TGCGCCAGCAGCATCATGTCCGGGACTCGGAGCTACACCTTC.

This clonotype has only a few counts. The CDR3 DNA is TGTGCCAGCAGGACACAAAGCAGGGGGCCCGACACCTTC. This sequence encodes CASRTQSRGPDTF. The V gene is TRBV2, the J gene TRBJ1-2; TRBD1 agrees at 8 bases. The CDR3 sequence is 13 residues long. Losses at the gene ends were 6 bases for V and 12 bases for J; bases not matched to a gene: 12. Germline CDR1 is SNHLY and CDR2 is FYNNEI.

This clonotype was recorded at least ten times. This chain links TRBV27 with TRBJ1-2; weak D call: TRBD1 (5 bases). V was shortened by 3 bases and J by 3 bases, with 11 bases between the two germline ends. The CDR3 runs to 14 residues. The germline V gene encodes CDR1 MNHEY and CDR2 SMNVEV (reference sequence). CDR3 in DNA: TGTGCCAGCAGTTTTAGGGGAGGGTACTATGGCTACACCTTC. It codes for CASSFRGGYYGYTF.

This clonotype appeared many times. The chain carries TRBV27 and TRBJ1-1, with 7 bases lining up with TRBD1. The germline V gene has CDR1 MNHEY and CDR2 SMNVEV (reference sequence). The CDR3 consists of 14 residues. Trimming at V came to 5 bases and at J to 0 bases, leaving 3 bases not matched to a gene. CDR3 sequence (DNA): TGTGCCAGCAGTACGGACAGGCTGAACACTGAAGCTTTCTTT. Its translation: CASSTDRLNTEAFF.

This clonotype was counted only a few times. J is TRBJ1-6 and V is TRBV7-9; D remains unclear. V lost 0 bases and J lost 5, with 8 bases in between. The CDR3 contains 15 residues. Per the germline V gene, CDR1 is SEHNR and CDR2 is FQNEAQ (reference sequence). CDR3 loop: CASSLAIIDNSPLHF. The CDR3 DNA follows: TGTGCCAGCAGCTTAGCAATAATCGATAATTCACCCCTCCACTTT. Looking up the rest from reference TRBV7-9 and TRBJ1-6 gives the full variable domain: DTGVSQNPRHKITKRGQNVTFRCDPISEHNRLYWYRQTLGQGPEFLTYFQNEAQLEKSRLLSDRFSAERPKGSFSTLEIQRTEQGDSAMYLCASSLAIIDNSPLHFGNGTRLTVT.

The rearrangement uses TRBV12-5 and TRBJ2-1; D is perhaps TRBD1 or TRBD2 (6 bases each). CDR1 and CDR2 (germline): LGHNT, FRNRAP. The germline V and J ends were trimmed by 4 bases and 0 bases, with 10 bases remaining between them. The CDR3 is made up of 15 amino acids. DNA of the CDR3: TGTGCTAGTGGTTGGCGGGACATCTCCTACAATGAGCAGTTCTTC. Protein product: CASGWRDISYNEQFF. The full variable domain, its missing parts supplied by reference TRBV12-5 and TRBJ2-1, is DARVTQTPRHKVTEMGQEVTMRCQPILGHNTVFWYRQTMMQGLELLAYFRNRAPLDDSGMPKDRFSAEMPDATLATLKIQPSEPRDSAVYFCASGWRDISYNEQFFGPGTRLTVL.

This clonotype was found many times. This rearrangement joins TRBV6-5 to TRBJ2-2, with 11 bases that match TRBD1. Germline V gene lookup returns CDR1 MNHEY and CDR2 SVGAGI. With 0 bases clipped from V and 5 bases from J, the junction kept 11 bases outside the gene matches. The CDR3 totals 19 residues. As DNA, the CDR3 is TGTGCCAGCAGTTACTCGCAGCGGACAGGGGGCGCGAGAACCGGGGAGCTGTTTTTT. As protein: CASSYSQRTGGARTGELFF.

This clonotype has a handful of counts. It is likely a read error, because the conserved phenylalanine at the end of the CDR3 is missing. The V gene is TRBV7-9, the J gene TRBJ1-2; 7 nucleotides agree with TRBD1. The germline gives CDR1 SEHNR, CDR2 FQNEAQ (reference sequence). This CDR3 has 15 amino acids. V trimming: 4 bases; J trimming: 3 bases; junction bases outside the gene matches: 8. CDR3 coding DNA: TGTGCCAGCAGCTCCAGGGGGTTTATCGACTATGGCTACACCCTC. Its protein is CASSSRGFIDYGYTL.

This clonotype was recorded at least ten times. Written as DNA, the CDR3 is TGTGCCAGCAGTCAAGACCGGGACAGCCTTAATGAAAAACTGTTTTTT. Translation gives CASSQDRDSLNEKLFF. The V gene is TRBV6-1, the J gene TRBJ1-4, with 7 bases that match TRBD1. The CDR3 extends over 16 amino acids. The V gene's germline CDR1 is MNHNS and CDR2 SASEGT. With V trimmed by 5 bases and J by 4 bases, 10 bases remained unmatched.

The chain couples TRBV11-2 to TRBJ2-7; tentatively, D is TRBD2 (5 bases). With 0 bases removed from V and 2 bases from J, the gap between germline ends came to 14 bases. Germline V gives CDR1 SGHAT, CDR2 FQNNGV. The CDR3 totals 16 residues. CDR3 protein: CASSLESSGGAYEQYF. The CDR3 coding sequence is TGTGCCAGCAGCTTAGAGTCCAGCGGCGGAGCCTACGAGCAGTACTTC. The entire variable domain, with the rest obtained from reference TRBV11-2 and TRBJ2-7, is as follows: EAGVAQSPRYKIIEKRQSVAFWCNPISGHATLYWYQQILGQGPKLLIQFQNNGVVDDSQLPKDRFSAERLKGVDSTLKIQPAKLEDSAVYLCASSLESSGGAYEQYFGPGTRLTVT.